The rows below give T cell receptor beta chains drawn from one sample of a study of human T cells and chemical hapten exposure. TCRdb redid the calling of the RACE reads with MiXCR, one entry per CDR3 protein. The sample shows about 250,000 distinct CDR3 sequences, approximately 7.5% of them seen only once. The starting material was whole blood, obtained in connection with sensitization to the hapten diphenylcyclopropenone (DPC). The receptors here all came from a man younger than 35 with alopecia areata. Some clones in this sample may be carry-over from other donors' samples. The CDR3 runs from the conserved cysteine through the conserved F or W. D genes are given only for firm matches. Clone size is not always given. Where it is, it says once, few, many or a class for expanded clones.

cdr3_aa cdr3_nt v_call d_call clone_size j_call
CASSARTDYEQYF TGTGCCAGCAGTGCCCGGACAGACTACGAGCAGTACTTC TRBV6-1 NA NA TRBJ2-7
CASLLAGYNEQFF TGTGCCAGCTTACTAGCGGGGTACAATGAGCAGTTCTTC TRBV27 TRBD2 NA TRBJ2-1
CASSASLERAEAFF TGTGCCAGCAGCGCATCCCTTGAGCGGGCTGAAGCTTTCTTT TRBV6-6 NA few TRBJ1-1
CASSLRLQSHAYEQYF TGTGCCAGCAGTTTAAGGTTACAGTCCCATGCCTACGAGCAGTACTTC TRBV28 NA NA TRBJ2-7
CASSHKTENTEAFF TGCGCCAGCAGCCACAAGACAGAGAACACTGAAGCTTTCTTT TRBV4-3 NA many TRBJ1-1
CASRFRGISQDTIYF TGTGCCAGCCGCTTCCGAGGGATTTCACAAGACACCATATATTTT TRBV12-3/TRBV12-4 NA few TRBJ1-3
CASSRTGREAFF TGTGCCAGCAGTCGGACAGGGCGAGAAGCTTTCTTT TRBV12-3/TRBV12-4 TRBD1 many TRBJ1-1
CASSKPQGKLFF TGTGCCAGCAGTAAACCCCAAGGAAAACTGTTTTTT TRBV12-3/TRBV12-4 NA NA TRBJ1-4
CSARRGYNSPLHF TGCAGTGCTCGGAGGGGGTATAATTCACCCCTCCACTTT TRBV20-1 NA once TRBJ1-6
CASGTYYGYTF TGTGCCAGCGGGACGTACTATGGCTACACCTTC TRBV6-5 NA few TRBJ1-2
CASSEATTGTEKRPNEKLFF TGTGCCAGCAGTGAAGCCACGACAGGGACCGAGAAAAGGCCTAATGAAAAACTGTTTTTT TRBV6-1 TRBD1 NA TRBJ1-4
CASGERAAFF TGTGCCAGCGGCGAGAGGGCGGCTTTCTTT TRBV11-2 NA many TRBJ1-1
CASSPHLRPSTDTQYF TGTGCCAGCAGTCCCCATTTAAGACCTAGCACAGATACGCAGTATTTT TRBV28 NA NA TRBJ2-3
CASSETAENSPLHF TGTGCCAGCAGCGAGACTGCAGAAAATTCACCCCTCCACTTT TRBV6-2/TRBV6-3 NA NA TRBJ1-6
CASSLLPRPEGGEQYF TGTGCCAGCAGCTTGCTCCCCAGGCCGGAGGGTGGGGAGCAGTACTTC TRBV5-5 NA NA TRBJ2-7
CASSPLGRRARSYEQYF TGCGCCAGCAGCCCCCTCGGGCGGAGGGCCCGCTCCTACGAGCAGTACTTC TRBV4-1 NA few TRBJ2-7
CAISGTGGIGNTIYF TGTGCCATCAGCGGGACAGGGGGTATCGGAAACACCATATATTTT TRBV10-3 TRBD1 NA TRBJ1-3
CASKGSYSNQPQHF TGTGCCAGCAAGGGCAGCTATAGCAATCAGCCCCAGCATTTT TRBV6-2/TRBV6-3 NA many TRBJ1-5
CSVEGLFF TGCAGCGTTGAAGGACTGTTTTTT TRBV29-1 NA many TRBJ1-4
CASSPSPASGPSTDTQYF TGCGCCAGCAGCCCCTCACCAGCTAGCGGGCCTAGCACAGATACGCAGTATTTT TRBV4-1 TRBD2 NA TRBJ2-3
CASSRQGRGTEAFF TGTGCCAGCAGCCGACAGGGTAGAGGAACTGAAGCTTTCTTT TRBV27 TRBD1 NA TRBJ1-1
CSATFRGTQYF TGCAGTGCTACCTTTCGGGGGACCCAGTACTTC TRBV20-1 NA NA TRBJ2-5
CASSPTGGGIDTQYF TGTGCCAGCAGCCCCACCGGAGGGGGGATAGATACGCAGTATTTT TRBV5-8 NA many TRBJ2-3
CASSFRDDTEAFF TGTGCCAGCAGCTTCCGGGACGACACTGAAGCTTTCTTT TRBV11-2 NA NA TRBJ1-1
CASSNTDRGLSPLHF TGCGCCAGCAGTAACACTGACAGGGGGCTTTCACCCCTCCACTTT TRBV5-1 TRBD1 many TRBJ1-6
CASSPSGGNQPQHF TGTGCCAGCAGCCCAAGCGGGGGCAATCAGCCCCAGCATTTT TRBV11-2 NA few TRBJ1-5
CAIKLDRGNTEAFF TGTGCCATCAAGTTGGACAGGGGGAATACTGAAGCTTTCTTT TRBV10-3 TRBD1 NA TRBJ1-1
CASSYSTGQNTEAFF TGTGCCAGCAGTTACTCGACAGGACAGAACACTGAAGCTTTCTTT TRBV6-5 NA few TRBJ1-1
CSVDPSGQSFEAFF TGCAGCGTTGACCCCTCGGGACAGAGCTTTGAAGCTTTCTTT TRBV29-1 TRBD1 few TRBJ1-1
CASSDSGAYGYTF TGTGCCAGCAGTGATTCGGGGGCCTATGGCTACACCTTC TRBV6-2/TRBV6-3 NA many TRBJ1-2
CASSLRRGYRTDTQYF TGTGCCAGCAGCTTAAGACGGGGGTACCGCACAGATACGCAGTATTTT TRBV7-2 NA NA TRBJ2-3
CSARAPRGGLDTQYF TGCAGTGCTAGAGCTCCGCGGGGGGGCCTGGATACGCAGTATTTT TRBV20-1 TRBD2 few TRBJ2-3
CASSHTESYEQYF TGTGCCAGCTCACACACAGAGTCCTACGAGCAGTACTTC TRBV18 NA many TRBJ2-7
CAISESPTGYNSPLHF TGTGCCATCAGTGAGTCGCCGACAGGCTATAATTCACCCCTCCACTTT TRBV10-3 NA many TRBJ1-6
CASSQAKGNTEAFF TGCGCCAGCAGCCAAGCGAAGGGAAACACTGAAGCTTTCTTT TRBV4-1 NA NA TRBJ1-1
CASSFSTAYEQYF TGTGCCAGCAGTTTTAGCACGGCCTACGAGCAGTACTTC TRBV27 NA NA TRBJ2-7
CASSYPGQHSGNTIYF TGTGCCAGCAGTTACCCTGGACAGCACTCTGGAAACACCATATATTTT TRBV6-6 NA few TRBJ1-3
CASSFSAVSRETQYF TGTGCCAGTAGTTTCAGCGCTGTGAGTCGCGAGACCCAGTACTTC TRBV19 NA NA TRBJ2-5
CASSVNRVGKAEQYF TGTGCCAGCAGTGTGAACAGGGTCGGAAAAGCCGAGCAGTACTTC TRBV28 NA NA TRBJ2-7
CASSARTGGIGELFF TGTGCCAGCAGTGCGAGAACAGGGGGAATCGGGGAGCTGTTTTTT TRBV27 TRBD1 NA TRBJ2-2
CASSPYLGQELDYTF TGTGCCAGCTCCCCATACCTGGGACAGGAGCTCGACTACACCTTC TRBV2 TRBD1 many TRBJ1-2
CASSLQGANYNEQFF TGTGCCAGCAGCCTCCAGGGGGCCAACTACAATGAGCAGTTCTTC TRBV7-3 TRBD1 NA TRBJ2-1
CASSGRGEYTDTQYF TGTGCCAGCAGTGGACGGGGGGAGTACACAGATACGCAGTATTTT TRBV28 TRBD2 many TRBJ2-3
CASSEYPRGGFDEQFF TGTGCCAGCAGTGAATATCCCCGGGGGGGGTTCGATGAGCAGTTCTTC TRBV6-1 TRBD2 NA TRBJ2-1
CASGLASGGIGEQFF TGTGCTAGTGGTTTGGCTAGCGGGGGAATAGGTGAGCAGTTCTTC TRBV12-5 TRBD2 NA TRBJ2-1
CASSYTDPGGTPLHF TGTGCCAGCAGTTACACAGATCCCGGGGGAACACCCCTCCACTTT TRBV6-6 NA NA TRBJ1-6
CASSLPGRGQGYPGYTF TGTGCCAGCAGCTTGCCCGGTCGGGGACAGGGGTACCCTGGCTACACCTTC TRBV5-6 TRBD1 few TRBJ1-2
CASSLGPGGEKLFF TGTGCCAGCAGCCTGGGACCAGGCGGTGAAAAACTGTTTTTT TRBV2 NA few TRBJ1-4
CASSALSSYNEQFF TGTGCCAGCAGTGCCTTGAGCTCCTACAATGAGCAGTTCTTC TRBV6-6 NA many TRBJ2-1
CASSPLRGNNSPLHF TGCGCCAGCAGCCCTCTAAGGGGGAACAATTCACCCCTCCACTTT TRBV4-1 NA few TRBJ1-6
CASSPERMNTEAFF TGTGCCAGCTCACCGGAACGGATGAACACTGAAGCTTTCTTT TRBV18 NA few TRBJ1-1
CSVLQGRDQPQHF TGCAGCGTGTTACAGGGGCGAGATCAGCCCCAGCATTTT TRBV29-1 TRBD1 many TRBJ1-5
CASSVLGGGSSYNEQFF TGTGCCAGCAGTGTGCTAGGGGGCGGCAGCTCCTACAATGAGCAGTTCTTC TRBV2 TRBD1 NA TRBJ2-1
CASSPRTKNIQYF TGTGCCAGCAGCCCCAGGACCAAAAACATTCAGTACTTC TRBV7-2 NA few TRBJ2-4